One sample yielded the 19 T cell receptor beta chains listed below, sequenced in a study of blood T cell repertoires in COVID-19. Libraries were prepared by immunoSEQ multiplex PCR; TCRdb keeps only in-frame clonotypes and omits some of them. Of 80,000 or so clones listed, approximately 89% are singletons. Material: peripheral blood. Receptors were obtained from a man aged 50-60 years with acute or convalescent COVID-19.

The CDR3 coding sequence is TGTGCCAGCAGCCCAAGGTGGCGGGCCTACGAGCAGTACTTC. Residues: CASSPRWRAYEQYF. The chain combines TRBV11-2 with TRBJ2-7; maybe TRBD2 (5 bases). CDR1 and CDR2 from the germline V gene are SGHAT and FQNNGV. CDR3 length: 14 residues. V gave up 5 bases and J gave up 2 bases, with 13 bases separating them.

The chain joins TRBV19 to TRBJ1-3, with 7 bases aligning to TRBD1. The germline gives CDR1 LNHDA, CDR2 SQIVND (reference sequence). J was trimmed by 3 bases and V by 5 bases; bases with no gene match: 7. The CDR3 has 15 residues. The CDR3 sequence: CASSAGGPFGNTIYF. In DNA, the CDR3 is TGTGCCAGTAGTGCAGGGGGGCCCTTTGGAAACACCATATATTTT. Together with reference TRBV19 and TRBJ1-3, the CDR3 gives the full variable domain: DGGITQSPKYLFRKEGQNVTLSCEQNLNHDAMYWYRQDPGQGLRLIYYSQIVNDFQKGDIAEGYSVSREKKESFPLTVTSAQKNPTAFYLCASSAGGPFGNTIYFGEGSWLTVV.

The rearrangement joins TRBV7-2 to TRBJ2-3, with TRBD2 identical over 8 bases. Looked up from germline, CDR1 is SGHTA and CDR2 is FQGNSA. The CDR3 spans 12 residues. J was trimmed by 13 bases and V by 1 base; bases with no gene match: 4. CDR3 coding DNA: TGTGCCAGCAGCTTAGAGGCGGGACTAGAGTATTTT. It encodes CASSLEAGLEYF.

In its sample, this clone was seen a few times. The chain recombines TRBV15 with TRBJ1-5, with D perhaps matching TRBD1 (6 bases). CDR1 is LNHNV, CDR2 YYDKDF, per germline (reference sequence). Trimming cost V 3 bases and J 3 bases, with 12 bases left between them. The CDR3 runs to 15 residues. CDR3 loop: CATSRSQGLNQPQHF. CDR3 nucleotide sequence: TGTGCCACCAGCAGGTCACAGGGCCTCAATCAGCCCCAGCATTTT.

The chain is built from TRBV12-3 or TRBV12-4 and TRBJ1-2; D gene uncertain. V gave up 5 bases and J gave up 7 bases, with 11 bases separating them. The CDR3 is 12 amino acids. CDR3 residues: CASSGDFGGYTF. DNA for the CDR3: TGTGCCAGCAGTGGAGATTTCGGTGGCTACACCTTC.

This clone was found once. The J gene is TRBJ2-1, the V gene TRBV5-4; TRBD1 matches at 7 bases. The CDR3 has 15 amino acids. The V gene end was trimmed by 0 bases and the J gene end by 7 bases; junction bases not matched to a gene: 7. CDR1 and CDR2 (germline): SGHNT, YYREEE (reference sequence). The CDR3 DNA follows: TGTGCCAGCAGCTTGGGTGACAGGGTAGGAAATGAGCAGTTCTTC. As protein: CASSLGDRVGNEQFF.

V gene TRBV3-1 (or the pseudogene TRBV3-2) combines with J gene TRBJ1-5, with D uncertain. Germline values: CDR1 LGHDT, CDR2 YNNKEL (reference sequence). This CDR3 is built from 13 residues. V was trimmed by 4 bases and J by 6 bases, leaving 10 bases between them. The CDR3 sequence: CASSRVGGQPQHF. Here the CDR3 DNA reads TGTGCCAGCAGCCGAGTTGGAGGTCAGCCCCAGCATTTT.

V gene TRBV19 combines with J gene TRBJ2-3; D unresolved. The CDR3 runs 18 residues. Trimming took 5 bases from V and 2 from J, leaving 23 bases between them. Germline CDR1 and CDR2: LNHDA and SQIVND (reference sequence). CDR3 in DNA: TGTGCCAGTAGTTGGAAATTGTTTTCGGAACAGATCACAGATACGCAGTATTTT. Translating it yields CASSWKLFSEQITDTQYF.

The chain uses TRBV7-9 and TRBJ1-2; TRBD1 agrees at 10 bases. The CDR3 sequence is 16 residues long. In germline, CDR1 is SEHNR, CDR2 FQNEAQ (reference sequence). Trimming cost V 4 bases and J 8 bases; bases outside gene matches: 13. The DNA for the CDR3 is TGTGCCAGCAGCTCATCATACCGGGACAGGGGAGGGGGCTACACCTTC. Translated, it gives CASSSSYRDRGGGYTF.

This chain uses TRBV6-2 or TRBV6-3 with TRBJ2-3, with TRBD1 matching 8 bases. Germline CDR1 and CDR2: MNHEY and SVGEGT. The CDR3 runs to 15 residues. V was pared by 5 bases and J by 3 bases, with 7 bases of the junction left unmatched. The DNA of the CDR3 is TGTGCCAGCAGTACCCTGGACAGGGCTACAGATACGCAGTATTTT. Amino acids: CASSTLDRATDTQYF.

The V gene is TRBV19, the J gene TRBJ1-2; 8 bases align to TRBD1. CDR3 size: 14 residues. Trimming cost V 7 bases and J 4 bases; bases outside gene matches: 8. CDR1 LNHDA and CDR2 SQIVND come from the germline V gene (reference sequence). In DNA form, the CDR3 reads TGTGCCAGTAAGGTCGGACAGGGCGGCTATGGCTACACCTTC. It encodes CASKVGQGGYGYTF.

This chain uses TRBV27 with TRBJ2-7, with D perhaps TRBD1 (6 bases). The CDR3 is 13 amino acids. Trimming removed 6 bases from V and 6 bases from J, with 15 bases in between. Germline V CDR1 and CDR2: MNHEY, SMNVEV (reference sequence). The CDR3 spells CASRGTGTAEQYF. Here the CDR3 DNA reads TGTGCCAGCAGGGGAACAGGGACCGCCGAGCAGTACTTC.

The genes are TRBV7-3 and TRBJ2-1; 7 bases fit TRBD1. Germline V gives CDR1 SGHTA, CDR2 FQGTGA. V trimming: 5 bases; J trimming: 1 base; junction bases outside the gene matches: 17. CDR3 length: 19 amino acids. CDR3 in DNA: TGTGCCAGCAGCCGACGAACCAACAGGGGACCTTTATCCTACAATGAGCAGTTCTTC. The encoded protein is CASSRRTNRGPLSYNEQFF.

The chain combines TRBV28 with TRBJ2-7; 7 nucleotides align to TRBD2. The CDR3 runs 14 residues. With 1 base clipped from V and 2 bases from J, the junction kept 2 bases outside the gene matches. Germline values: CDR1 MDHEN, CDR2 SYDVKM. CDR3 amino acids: CASSLSGRAYEQYF. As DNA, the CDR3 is TGTGCCAGCAGTTTATCTGGGAGGGCCTACGAGCAGTACTTC. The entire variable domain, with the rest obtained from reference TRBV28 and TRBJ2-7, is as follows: DVKVTQSSRYLVKRTGEKVFLECVQDMDHENMFWYRQDPGLGLRLIYFSYDVKMKEKGDIPEGYSVSREKKERFSLILESASTNQTSMYLCASSLSGRAYEQYFGPGTRLTVT.

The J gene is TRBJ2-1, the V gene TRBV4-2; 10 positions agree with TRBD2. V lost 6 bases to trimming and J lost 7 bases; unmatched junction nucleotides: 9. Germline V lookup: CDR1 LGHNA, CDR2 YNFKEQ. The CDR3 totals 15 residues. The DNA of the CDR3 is TGTGCCAGCAGAACAGCGGGAGGGCCAGGGAATGAGCAGTTCTTC. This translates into CASRTAGGPGNEQFF.

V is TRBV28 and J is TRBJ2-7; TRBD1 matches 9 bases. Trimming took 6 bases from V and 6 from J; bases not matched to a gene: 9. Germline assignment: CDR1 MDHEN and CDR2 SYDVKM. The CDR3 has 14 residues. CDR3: CASRHRDRASEQYF. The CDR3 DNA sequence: TGTGCCAGCAGACACCGGGACAGGGCCTCCGAGCAGTACTTC.

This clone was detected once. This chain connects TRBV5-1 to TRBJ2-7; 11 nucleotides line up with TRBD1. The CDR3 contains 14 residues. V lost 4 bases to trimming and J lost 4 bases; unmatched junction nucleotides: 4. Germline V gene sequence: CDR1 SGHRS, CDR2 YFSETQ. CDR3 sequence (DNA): TGCGCCAGCAGCGTGGACAGGGGGCTATACGAGCAGTACTTC. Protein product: CASSVDRGLYEQYF.

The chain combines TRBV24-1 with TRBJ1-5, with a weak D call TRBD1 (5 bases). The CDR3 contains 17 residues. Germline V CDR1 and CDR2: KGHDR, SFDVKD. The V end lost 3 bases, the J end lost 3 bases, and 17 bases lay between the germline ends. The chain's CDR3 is CATSDGRGGLNNQPQHF. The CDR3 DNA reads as TGTGCCACCAGTGATGGAAGGGGAGGTTTGAACAATCAGCCCCAGCATTTT.

CDR3 nucleotide sequence: TGTGCCAGCAGTTGGGTACGGTCGAGCCTCAGGGGGCCGGGGGGATCACCCCTCCACTTT. This gives the protein CASSWVRSSLRGPGGSPLHF. The chain has TRBV28 and TRBJ1-6, with 8 bases lining up with TRBD1. The germline gives CDR1 MDHEN, CDR2 SYDVKM. Trimming cost V 4 bases and J 10 bases; bases outside gene matches: 24. This CDR3 is 20 amino acids long.